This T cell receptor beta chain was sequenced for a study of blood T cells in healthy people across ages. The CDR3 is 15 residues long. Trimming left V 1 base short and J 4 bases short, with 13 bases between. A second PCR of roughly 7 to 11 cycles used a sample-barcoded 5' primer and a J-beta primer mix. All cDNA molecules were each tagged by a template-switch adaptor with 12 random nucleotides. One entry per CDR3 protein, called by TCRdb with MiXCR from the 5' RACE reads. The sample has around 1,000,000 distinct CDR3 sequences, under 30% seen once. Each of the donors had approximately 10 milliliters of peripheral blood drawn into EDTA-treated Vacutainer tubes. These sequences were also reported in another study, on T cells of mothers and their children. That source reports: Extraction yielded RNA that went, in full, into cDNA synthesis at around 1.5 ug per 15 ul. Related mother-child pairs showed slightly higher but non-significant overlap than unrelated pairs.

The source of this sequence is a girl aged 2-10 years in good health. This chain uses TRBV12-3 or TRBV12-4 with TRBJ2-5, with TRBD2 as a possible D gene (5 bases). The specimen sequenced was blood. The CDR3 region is CASSLDSSRVETQYF. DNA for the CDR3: TGTGCCAGCAGTTTAGACTCCTCGCGGGTAGAGACCCAGTACTTC.